The 15 T cell receptor beta chains below were found in one sample sequenced in a study of T cells in Graves' hyperthyroidism and ophthalmopathy (dated by TCRdb to between 2019 and 2020). Receptor amplification or capture employed multiplex PCR. This sample was sequenced with an Illumina HiSeq 2000. The TCR beta CDR3 regions were amplified from the RNA transcripts. For the first round of RT-PCR on the TCR CDR3, the HTBI primer set was used together with the Qiagen OneStep RT-PCR kit. The raw public reads went through TCRdb reprocessing: fastp at Q25, MiXCR clone calling, in-frame beta chains kept. Merged by CDR3 protein, the rows form single entries marked with the most common genes and DNA. This sample comprises roughly 250,000 distinct CDR3 sequences, about 20% of them detected only once. The top ten clones comprise roughly 60% of the sample. Sequencing input: blood. The receptors were gathered from a man aged 25 to 45 with Graves' ophthalmopathy.

The chain couples TRBV12-3 or TRBV12-4 to TRBJ1-5, with D hard to call. The V end was cut by 6 bases, the J end by 5 bases, with 14 bases between. The CDR3 length is 14 residues. DNA for the CDR3: TGTGCCAGCAGCCGGACCTTTTACTATCAGCCCCAGCATTTT. Amino acid sequence: CASSRTFYYQPQHF.

This clonotype was observed a few times. This sequence joins TRBV7-9 and TRBJ2-3; 11 bases map to TRBD2. CDR1 and CDR2 from the germline V gene are SEHNR and FQNEAQ (reference sequence). J was trimmed by 2 bases and V by 5 bases; bases with no gene match: 9. The CDR3 covers 17 residues. CDR3 DNA sequence: TGTGCCAGCAGCCCCGAGGGACTAGCGGTATCCACAGATACGCAGTATTTT. This encodes CASSPEGLAVSTDTQYF.

The V gene is TRBV19, the J gene TRBJ2-7; a weak D match, TRBD1 (6 bases). V shed 5 bases and J shed 1 base, with 18 bases lying between them. This CDR3 spans 16 amino acids. Germline V gene lookup returns CDR1 LNHDA and CDR2 SQIVND (reference sequence). The CDR3, as DNA: TGTGCCAGTAGTCCTTGGGACACGAGCGTATCCTACGAGCAGTACTTC. This encodes CASSPWDTSVSYEQYF.

The chain has TRBV3-1 and TRBJ2-1; D possibly corresponds to TRBD2 (5 bases). The CDR3 covers 19 residues. V was shortened by 3 bases and J by 0 bases, with 21 bases between the two germline ends. The germline CDR1 and CDR2 sequences are LGHDT and YNNKEL (reference sequence). The CDR3, as DNA: TGTGCCAGCAGCCAGGCCCTGGGCGATGTAGGGAGCTCCTACAATGAGCAGTTCTTC. Translation gives CASSQALGDVGSSYNEQFF.

This chain joins TRBV2 and TRBJ1-2; 11 nucleotides line up with TRBD1. From germline, CDR1 is SNHLY and CDR2 FYNNEI. The CDR3 consists of 14 residues. V trimming: 3 bases; J trimming: 5 bases; junction bases outside the gene matches: 2. CDR3 nucleotides: TGTGCCAGCAGTGAGGGGACAGGGGGGTATGGCTACACCTTC. Translated, it gives CASSEGTGGYGYTF.

The chain links TRBV11-2 to TRBJ2-3, with D possibly called TRBD1 or TRBD2 (6 bases each). Germline V gene sequence: CDR1 SGHAT, CDR2 FQNNGV. This CDR3 is built from 15 residues. V lost 5 bases, J lost 1 base, and 13 bases lay in between. The CDR3 DNA is TGTGCCAGCAGCCCAAGGGGGGTCGGCACAGATACGCAGTATTTT. Translation gives CASSPRGVGTDTQYF.

This clonotype was picked up a small number of times. The gene calls are TRBV29-1 and TRBJ1-1; 7 nucleotides match TRBD1. Per the germline V gene, CDR1 is SQVTM and CDR2 is ANQGSEA. There are 15 residues in the CDR3. With 5 bases clipped from V and 1 base from J, the junction kept 10 bases outside the gene matches. CDR3 region: CSVLGTAQSNTEAFF. The CDR3 DNA reads as TGCAGCGTTCTGGGGACAGCTCAGTCGAACACTGAAGCTTTCTTT.

Many counts were recorded for this clonotype. V and J are TRBV18 and TRBJ2-1, with TRBD2 matching 7 bases. The length of the CDR3 is 15 residues. Germline values: CDR1 KGHSH, CDR2 LQKENI. Trimming removed 2 bases from V and 9 bases from J; junction bases left unmatched: 10. CDR3 nucleotide sequence: TGTGCCAGCTCACCATCGGGGAGGGCCAGAAGTGAGCAGTTCTTC. Its protein is CASSPSGRARSEQFF.

The chain is built from TRBV4-1 and TRBJ2-7; the D gene is possibly TRBD1 (6 bases). Germline CDR1 reads MGHRA; CDR2 reads YSYEKL. V lost 0 bases and J 2 bases, leaving 14 bases between the germline ends. This CDR3 comprises 16 residues. The CDR3 DNA reads TGCGCCAGCAGCCAAGATTCGGACAGATACCCCTACGAGCAGTACTTC. It encodes CASSQDSDRYPYEQYF.

In its sample, this clonotype was seen many times. The rearrangement joins TRBV5-1 to TRBJ2-1, with TRBD2 identical over 8 bases. CDR3 length: 17 amino acids. Germline-derived CDR1 and CDR2 are SGHRS and YFSETQ. V lost 6 bases and J lost 4; bases outside the gene matches: 15. The DNA for the CDR3 is TGCGCCAGCAAGCGAAGTCTAGCGGGCACCACGTACAATGAGCAGTTCTTC. Protein sequence: CASKRSLAGTTYNEQFF.

The gene calls are TRBV7-2 and TRBJ2-7; 15 nucleotides align to TRBD2. The length of the CDR3 is 19 residues. V lost 4 bases, J lost 2 bases, and 12 bases stayed unmatched. CDR1 and CDR2 from the germline V gene are SGHTA and FQGNSA. The CDR3 nucleotides read TGTGCCAGCAGCTCCGGCACACGGACTAGCGGGAGGGTCCCCTACGAGCAGTACTTC. This translates into CASSSGTRTSGRVPYEQYF.

This clonotype was recorded at least ten times. The chain is built from TRBV6-1 and TRBJ2-6; D is uncertain. The germline V gene has CDR1 MNHNS and CDR2 SASEGT. Trimming took 5 bases from V and 0 from J, leaving 5 bases between them. CDR3 length: 14 residues. CDR3: CASSLPSGANVLTF. CDR3 nucleotide sequence: TGTGCCAGCAGTTTGCCCTCTGGGGCCAACGTCCTGACTTTC.

The genes are TRBV2 and TRBJ2-7; TRBD2 aligns across 9 bases. The CDR3 spans 15 residues. Germline-derived CDR1 and CDR2 are SNHLY and FYNNEI. V trimming: 2 bases; J trimming: 3 bases; junction bases outside the gene matches: 5. CDR3 coding DNA: TGTGCCAGCAGTGAATCTTATAGCGGGAGCTACGAGCAGTACTTC. It is translated as CASSESYSGSYEQYF.

The chain combines TRBV6-2 or TRBV6-3 with TRBJ2-7; TRBD2 agrees at 9 bases. The DNA end is a closer match to TRBJ2-1, so the J assignment may be wrong. This CDR3 region has 15 residues. Germline loops: CDR1 MNHEY, CDR2 SVGEGT. The DNA for the CDR3 is TGTGCCAGCAGTCCCGGACTAGCGCTCTCCTACGAGCAGTTCTTC. Its translation: CASSPGLALSYEQFF.

A few counts support this clonotype. V gene TRBV5-1 combines with J gene TRBJ2-1; D gene unclear. The CDR3 is 12 residues long. V gave up 2 bases and J gave up 9 bases, with 9 bases separating them. Germline values: CDR1 SGHRS, CDR2 YFSETQ. The CDR3 sequence is CASSLVDGEQFF. Here the CDR3 DNA reads TGCGCCAGCAGCTTAGTAGACGGTGAGCAGTTCTTC.